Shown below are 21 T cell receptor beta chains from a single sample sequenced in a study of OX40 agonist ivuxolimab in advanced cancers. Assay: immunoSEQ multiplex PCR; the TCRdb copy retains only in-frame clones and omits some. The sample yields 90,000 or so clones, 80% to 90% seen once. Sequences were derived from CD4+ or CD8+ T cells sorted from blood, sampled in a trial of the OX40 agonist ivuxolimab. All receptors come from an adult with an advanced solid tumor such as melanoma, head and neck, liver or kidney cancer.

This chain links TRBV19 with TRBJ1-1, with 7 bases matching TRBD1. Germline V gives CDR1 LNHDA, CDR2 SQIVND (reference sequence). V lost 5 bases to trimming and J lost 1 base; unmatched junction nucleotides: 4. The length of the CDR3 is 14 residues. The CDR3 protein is CASSPRDRNTEAFF. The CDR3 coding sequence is TGTGCCAGTAGTCCCCGGGACAGGAACACTGAAGCTTTCTTT.

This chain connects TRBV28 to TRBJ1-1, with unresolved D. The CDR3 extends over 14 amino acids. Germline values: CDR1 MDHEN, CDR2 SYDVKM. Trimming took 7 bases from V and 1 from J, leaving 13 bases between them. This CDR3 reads CASTPSLENTEAFF. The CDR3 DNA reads TGTGCCAGCACCCCTAGTCTAGAGAACACTGAAGCTTTCTTT. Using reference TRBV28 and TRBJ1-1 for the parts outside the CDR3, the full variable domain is DVKVTQSSRYLVKRTGEKVFLECVQDMDHENMFWYRQDPGLGLRLIYFSYDVKMKEKGDIPEGYSVSREKKERFSLILESASTNQTSMYLCASTPSLENTEAFFGQGTRLTVV.

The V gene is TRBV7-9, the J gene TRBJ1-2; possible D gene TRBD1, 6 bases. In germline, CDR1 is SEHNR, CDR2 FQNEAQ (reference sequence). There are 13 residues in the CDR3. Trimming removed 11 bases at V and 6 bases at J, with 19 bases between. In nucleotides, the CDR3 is TGTGCCGACGAGGCGGGGGCCTCTAATGGCTACACCTTC. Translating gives CADEAGASNGYTF. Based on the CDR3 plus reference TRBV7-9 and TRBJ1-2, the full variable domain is DTGVSQNPRHKITKRGQNVTFRCDPISEHNRLYWYRQTLGQGPEFLTYFQNEAQLEKSRLLSDRFSAERPKGSFSTLEIQRTEQGDSAMYLCADEAGASNGYTFGSGTRLTVV.

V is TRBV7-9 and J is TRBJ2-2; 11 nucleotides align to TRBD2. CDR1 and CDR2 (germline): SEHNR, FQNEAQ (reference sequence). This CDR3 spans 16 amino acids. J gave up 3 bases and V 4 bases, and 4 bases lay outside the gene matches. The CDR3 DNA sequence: TGTGCCAGCAGCTCTAAACTAGCGGGAGACACCGGGGAGCTGTTTTTT. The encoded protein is CASSSKLAGDTGELFF.

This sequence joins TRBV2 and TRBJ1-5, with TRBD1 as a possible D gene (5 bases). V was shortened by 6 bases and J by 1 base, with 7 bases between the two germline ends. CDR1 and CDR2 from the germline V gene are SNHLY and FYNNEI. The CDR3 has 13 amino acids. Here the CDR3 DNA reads TGTGCCAGCAGGTGGGACAGCAATCAGCCCCAGCATTTT. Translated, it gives CASRWDSNQPQHF.

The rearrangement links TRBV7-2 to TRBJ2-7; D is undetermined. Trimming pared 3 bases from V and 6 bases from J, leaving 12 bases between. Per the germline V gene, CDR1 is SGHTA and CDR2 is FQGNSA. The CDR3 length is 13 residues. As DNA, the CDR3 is TGTGCCAGCAGCTTGACGGCGGTCGGCGAGCAGTACTTC. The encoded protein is CASSLTAVGEQYF.

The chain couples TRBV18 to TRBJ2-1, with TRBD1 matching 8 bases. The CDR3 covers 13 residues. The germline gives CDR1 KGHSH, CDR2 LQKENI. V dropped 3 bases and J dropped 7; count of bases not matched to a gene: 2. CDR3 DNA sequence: TGTGCCAGCTCACCTTGGACAGGGAATGAGCAGTTCTTC. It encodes CASSPWTGNEQFF.

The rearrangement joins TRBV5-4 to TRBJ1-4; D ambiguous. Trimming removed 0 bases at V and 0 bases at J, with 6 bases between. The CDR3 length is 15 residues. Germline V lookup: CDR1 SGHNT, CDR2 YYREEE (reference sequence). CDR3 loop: CASSLGGTTNEKLFF. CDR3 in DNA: TGTGCCAGCAGCTTGGGGGGAACAACTAATGAAAAACTGTTTTTT.

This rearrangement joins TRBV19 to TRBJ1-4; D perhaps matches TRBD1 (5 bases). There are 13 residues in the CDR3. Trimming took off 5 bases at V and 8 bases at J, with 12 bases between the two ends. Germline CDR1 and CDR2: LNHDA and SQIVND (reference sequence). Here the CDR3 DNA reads TGTGCCAGTAGTCGGGGCCTCTGGGAAAAACTGTTTTTT. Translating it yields CASSRGLWEKLFF.

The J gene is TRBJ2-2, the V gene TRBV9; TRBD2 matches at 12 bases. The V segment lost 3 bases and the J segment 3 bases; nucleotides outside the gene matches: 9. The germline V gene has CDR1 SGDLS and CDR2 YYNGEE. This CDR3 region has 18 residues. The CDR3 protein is CASSARTSGMVDTGELFF. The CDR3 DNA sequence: TGTGCCAGCAGCGCCCGGACTAGCGGGATGGTCGACACCGGGGAGCTGTTTTTT.

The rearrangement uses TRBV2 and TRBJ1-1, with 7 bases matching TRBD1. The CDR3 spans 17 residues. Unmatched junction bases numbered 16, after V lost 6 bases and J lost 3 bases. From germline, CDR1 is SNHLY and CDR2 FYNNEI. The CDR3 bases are TGTGCCAGCAGCCGTGGACAGGCTTATAGAGGGTACACTGAAGCTTTCTTT. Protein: CASSRGQAYRGYTEAFF.

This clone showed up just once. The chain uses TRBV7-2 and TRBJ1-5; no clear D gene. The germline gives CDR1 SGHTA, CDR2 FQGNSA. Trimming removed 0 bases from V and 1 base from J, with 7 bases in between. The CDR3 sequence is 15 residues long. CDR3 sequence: CASSLAPTSNQPQHF. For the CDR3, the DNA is TGTGCCAGCAGCTTAGCCCCAACCAGCAATCAGCCCCAGCATTTT.

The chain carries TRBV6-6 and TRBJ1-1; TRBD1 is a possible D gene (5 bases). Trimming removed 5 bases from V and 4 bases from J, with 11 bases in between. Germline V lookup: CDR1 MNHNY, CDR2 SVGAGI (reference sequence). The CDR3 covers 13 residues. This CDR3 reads CASSRIGTTEAFF. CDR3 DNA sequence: TGTGCCAGCAGTAGGATAGGGACCACTGAAGCTTTCTTT.

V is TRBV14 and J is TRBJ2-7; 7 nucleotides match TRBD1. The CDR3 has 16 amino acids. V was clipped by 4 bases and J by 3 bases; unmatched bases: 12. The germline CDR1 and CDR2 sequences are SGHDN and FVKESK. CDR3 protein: CASSLKLGDSHYEQYF. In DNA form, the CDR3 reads TGTGCCAGCAGCCTCAAACTCGGGGACAGCCACTACGAGCAGTACTTC.

CDR3 nucleotide sequence: TGTGCCAGCAGTGGGGGGGGGCACTCCTCCTACGAGCAGTACTTC. Translation gives CASSGGGHSSYEQYF. The chain is built from TRBV2 and TRBJ2-7, with D tentatively TRBD2 (7 bases). This CDR3 is built from 15 residues. Germline V gene data show CDR1 as SNHLY and CDR2 as FYNNEI. The V gene lost 4 bases and the J gene lost 0 bases, with 13 bases spanning the gap. The variable domain in full, with the rest retrieved from reference TRBV2 and TRBJ2-7, is EPEVTQTPSHQVTQMGQEVILRCVPISNHLYFYWYRQILGQKVEFLVSFYNNEISEKSEIFDDQFSVERPDGSNFTLKIRSTKLEDSAMYFCASSGGGHSSYEQYFGPGTRLTVT.

Here the CDR3 DNA reads TGTGCCAGCTCACAGTCGGGACAGGGAAGCGGCTATGGCTACACCTTC. Protein product: CASSQSGQGSGYGYTF. The chain recombines TRBV18 with TRBJ1-2, with 9 nucleotides matching TRBD1. There are 16 residues in the CDR3. Germline assignment: CDR1 KGHSH and CDR2 LQKENI. Trimming cost V 4 bases and J 4 bases; bases outside gene matches: 10.

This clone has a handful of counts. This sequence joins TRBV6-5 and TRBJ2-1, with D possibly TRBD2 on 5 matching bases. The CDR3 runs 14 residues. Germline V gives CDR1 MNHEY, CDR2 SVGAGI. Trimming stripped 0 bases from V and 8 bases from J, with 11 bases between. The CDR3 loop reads CASSYSLLVDEQFF. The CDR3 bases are TGTGCCAGCAGTTACTCATTACTAGTGGATGAGCAGTTCTTC.

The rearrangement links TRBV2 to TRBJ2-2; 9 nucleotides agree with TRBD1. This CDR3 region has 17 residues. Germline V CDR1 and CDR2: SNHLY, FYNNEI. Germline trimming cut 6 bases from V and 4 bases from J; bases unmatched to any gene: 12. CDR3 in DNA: TGTGCCAGCAGCCAAGCCCCCACAGGGGGCATCACCGGGGAGCTGTTTTTT. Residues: CASSQAPTGGITGELFF.

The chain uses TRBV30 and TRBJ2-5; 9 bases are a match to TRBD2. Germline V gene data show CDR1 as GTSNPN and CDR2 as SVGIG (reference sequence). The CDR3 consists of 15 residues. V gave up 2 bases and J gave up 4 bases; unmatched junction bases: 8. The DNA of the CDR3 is TGTGCCTGGAGTATCTCAGGGACTAGCATAGAGACCCAGTACTTC. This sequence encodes CAWSISGTSIETQYF.

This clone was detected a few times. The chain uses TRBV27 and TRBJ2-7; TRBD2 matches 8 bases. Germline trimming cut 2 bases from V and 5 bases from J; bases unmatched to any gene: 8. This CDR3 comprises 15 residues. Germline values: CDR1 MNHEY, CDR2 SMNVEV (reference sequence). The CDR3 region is CASSLKGLDFHEQYF. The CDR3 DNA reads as TGTGCCAGCAGTTTAAAGGGACTAGACTTCCACGAGCAGTACTTC.

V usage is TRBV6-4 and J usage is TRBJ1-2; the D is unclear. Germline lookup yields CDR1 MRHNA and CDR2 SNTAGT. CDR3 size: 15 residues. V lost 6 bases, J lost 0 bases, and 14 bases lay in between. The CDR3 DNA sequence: TGTGCCAGCAGCCAGGAGAAGCAAGCTAACTATGGCTACACCTTC. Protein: CASSQEKQANYGYTF.